The T cell receptor beta chain under discussion was sequenced for a study of cytomegalovirus exposure and HLA in healthy donors (TCRdb year 2017). As for the study more broadly: The 700 or so repertoires of the first cohort and the roughly 120 validation repertoires were produced on the same platform, according to a later analysis. To predict cytomegalovirus infection status, the study brought together high-throughput TCR immunosequencing, statistical association of individual TCRs with disease status, and machine learning. The aim of the study was to test whether cataloging public T cell receptors could identify signatures of past pathogen exposure. Besides the first cohort of roughly 640 subjects, a separate validation cohort made up of 120 different subjects was used. Broader findings and caveats from the paper: Across donors, most TCR sequences were observed very rarely, whereas some public TCRs were present in many individuals. A total of 150 to 200 TCR beta chains were listed by the study as associated with cytomegalovirus. In a later analysis, TCRs clustered in the first cohort were found to also tend to co-occur in the approximately 120 validation repertoires, with about 94% of cluster scores above 0. In both the original and validation cohorts, the classifier was reported to diagnose cytomegalovirus status with high specificity and sensitivity. A later analysis lacked HLA typing for the validation cohort, so it scored co-occurrence in that cohort across all 120 repertoires. In vitro tests confirmed that a few of the cytomegalovirus-associated TCR beta chains recognize cytomegalovirus antigens. It was suggested by the authors that the approach could potentially be generalized to other disease states and immunological phenotypes.

Comment on this clone: Its specific antigen is unknown. It has no much larger one-base neighbor in the sample; base qualities were not kept.

Relative to germline, V is missing 2 bases and J is missing 1 base, with 2 bases of the junction outside any gene match. In the germline V gene (reference sequence), CDR1 corresponds to SGHNT and CDR2 to YYREEE. The CDR3 goes from the cysteine to the phenylalanine over 15 residues. Here the CDR3 DNA is all that survives: 45 bases in frame from base 1. Receptor amplification or capture employed the immunoSEQ multiplex PCR assay. The original methods were these. A statistical classification framework was built to diagnose cytomegalovirus status from the catalog of TCR beta chain sequences. What TCRdb holds here is the immuneACCESS table cut down to in-frame rearrangements. Part of the clones is not present; checked against another copy, under half of the missing clones reflect an unresolved V gene, and the others are unexplained. From that table come the V and J calls and clone size; the DNA was used to work out D and trimming. In this sample the table shows around 250,000 clones, roughly 89% of which occur a single time. 0.3% to 0.4% of the sample is in the top ten clones.

Separate from the approximately 700-subject first cohort, the validation cohort of around 130 subjects was the group to which the donors belonged. Input material: PBMCs. This receptor chain uses TRBV5-4 and TRBJ2-3; TRBD2 lines up with 9 middle nucleotides. The receptor comes from a woman younger than 30 in good health and CMV-seronegative. The nucleotide sequence is TGTGCCAGCAGCTTTCCTAGCGGGGGCACAGATACGCAGTATTTT. Its coded protein is CASSFPSGGTDTQYF.